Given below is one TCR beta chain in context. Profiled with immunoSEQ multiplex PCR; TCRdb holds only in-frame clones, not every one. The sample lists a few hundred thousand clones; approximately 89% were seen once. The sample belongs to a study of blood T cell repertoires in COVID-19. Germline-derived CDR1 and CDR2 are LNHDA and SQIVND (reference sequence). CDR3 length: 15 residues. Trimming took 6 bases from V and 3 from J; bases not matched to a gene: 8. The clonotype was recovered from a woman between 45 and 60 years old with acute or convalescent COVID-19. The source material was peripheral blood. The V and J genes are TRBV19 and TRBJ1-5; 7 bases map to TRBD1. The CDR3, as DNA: TGTGCCAGTAGACCACCAGGGGGGTCCAATCAGCCCCAGCATTTT. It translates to CASRPPGGSNQPQHF.